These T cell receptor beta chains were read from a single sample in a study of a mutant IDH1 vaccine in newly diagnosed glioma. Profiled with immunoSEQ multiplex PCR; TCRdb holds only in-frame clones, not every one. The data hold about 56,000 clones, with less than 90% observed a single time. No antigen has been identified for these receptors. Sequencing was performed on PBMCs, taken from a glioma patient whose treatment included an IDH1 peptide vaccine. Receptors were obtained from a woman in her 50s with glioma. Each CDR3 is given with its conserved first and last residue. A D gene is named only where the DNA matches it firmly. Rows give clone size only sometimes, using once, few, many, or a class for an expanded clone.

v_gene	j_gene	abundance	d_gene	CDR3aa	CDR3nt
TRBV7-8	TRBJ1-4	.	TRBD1	CASSPGTGGEKLFF	TGTGCCAGCAGCCCTGGGACAGGGGGAGAAAAACTGTTTTTT
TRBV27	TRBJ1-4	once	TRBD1	CASRGTGVGNEKLFF	TGTGCCAGCAGGGGAACAGGGGTGGGTAATGAAAAACTGTTTTTT
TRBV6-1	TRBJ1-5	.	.	CASRDSHSNQPQHF	TGTGCCAGCAGGGACAGCCATAGCAATCAGCCCCAGCATTTT
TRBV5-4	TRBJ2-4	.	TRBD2	CASSLAASGGGGKNIQYF	TGTGCCAGCAGCCTTGCGGCTAGCGGGGGGGGCGGAAAAAACATTCAGTACTTC
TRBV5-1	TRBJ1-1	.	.	CASSLSGSLTEAFF	TGCGCCAGCAGCTTATCGGGGTCTCTCACTGAAGCTTTCTTT
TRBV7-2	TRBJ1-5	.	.	CASSLMDSNQPQHF	TGTGCCAGCAGCTTAATGGACAGCAATCAGCCCCAGCATTTT
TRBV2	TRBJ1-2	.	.	CASSESSYGYTF	TGTGCCAGCAGTGAGTCCTCCTATGGCTACACCTTC
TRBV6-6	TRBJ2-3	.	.	CASSYSGMNTDTQYF	TGTGCCAGCAGTTACTCAGGGATGAACACAGATACGCAGTATTTT
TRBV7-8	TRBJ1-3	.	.	CASSLESGSGNTIYF	TGTGCCAGCAGCTTAGAGTCAGGGTCTGGAAACACCATATATTTT
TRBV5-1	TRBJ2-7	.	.	CASSLSLSVNYEQYF	TGCGCCAGCAGCTTGAGTTTGTCTGTAAACTACGAGCAGTACTTC
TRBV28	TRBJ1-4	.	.	CASSPRANEKLFF	TGTGCCAGCAGTCCTCGGGCTAATGAAAAACTGTTTTTT
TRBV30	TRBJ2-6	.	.	CAWSVFAGANVLTF	TGTGCCTGGAGTGTTTTCGCTGGGGCCAACGTCCTGACTTTC
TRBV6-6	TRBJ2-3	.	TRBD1	CASRWDRDTDTQYF	TGTGCCAGCAGATGGGACAGGGACACAGATACGCAGTATTTT
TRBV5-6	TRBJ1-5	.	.	CASSLGVNQPQHF	TGTGCCAGCAGCTTGGGGGTAAATCAGCCCCAGCATTTT
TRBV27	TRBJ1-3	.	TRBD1	CASSQTTGTVSGNTIYF	TGTGCCAGCAGTCAGACCACCGGGACAGTCTCTGGAAACACCATATATTTT
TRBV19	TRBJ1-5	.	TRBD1	CASSMQPQGALNQPQHF	TGTGCCAGTAGTATGCAACCACAGGGGGCCCTTAATCAGCCCCAGCATTTT
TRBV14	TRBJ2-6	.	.	CASSQLSQDTGANVLTF	TGTGCCAGCAGCCAATTGTCACAGGACACTGGGGCCAACGTCCTGACTTTC
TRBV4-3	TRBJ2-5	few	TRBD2	CASSQGGGAGETQYF	TGCGCCAGCAGCCAGGGCGGGGGGGCAGGAGAGACCCAGTACTTC
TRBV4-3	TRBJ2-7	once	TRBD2	CASSQYGGAYEQYF	TGCGCCAGCAGCCAATACGGGGGGGCGTACGAGCAGTACTTC
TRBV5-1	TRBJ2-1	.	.	CASSLARIPYNEQFF	TGCGCCAGCAGCTTGGCTCGGATTCCCTACAATGAGCAGTTCTTC
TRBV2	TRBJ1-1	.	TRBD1	CASKRDRENTEAFF	TGTGCCAGCAAGCGGGACAGGGAGAACACTGAAGCTTTCTTT
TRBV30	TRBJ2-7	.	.	CAWSASGFTYEQYF	TGTGCCTGGAGTGCCTCCGGTTTCACCTACGAGCAGTACTTC
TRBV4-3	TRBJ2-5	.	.	CASARDVGETQYF	TGCGCCAGCGCCAGGGATGTGGGTGAGACCCAGTACTTC
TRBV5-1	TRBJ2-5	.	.	CASSALLGSKKTQYF	TGCGCCAGCAGCGCCCTACTGGGCTCCAAAAAGACCCAGTACTTC
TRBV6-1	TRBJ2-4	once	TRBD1	CASSEGTGLAKNIQYF	TGTGCCAGCAGTGAAGGGACAGGGCTAGCCAAAAACATTCAGTACTTC
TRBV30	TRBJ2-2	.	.	CAWSVLDSANTGELFF	TGTGCCTGGAGTGTTTTGGACTCCGCGAACACCGGGGAGCTGTTTTTT
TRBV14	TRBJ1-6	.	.	CASRGRLQNSPLHF	TGTGCCAGCAGGGGACGTTTACAGAATTCACCCCTCCACTTT
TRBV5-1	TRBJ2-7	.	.	CASRSLTVSGEQYF	TGCGCCAGCCGATCCCTGACGGTGAGCGGCGAGCAGTACTTC
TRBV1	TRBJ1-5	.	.	CTSSLSVDPVRQPQHF	TGCACCAGCAGCCTAAGTGTGGATCCGGTTCGGCAGCCCCAGCATTTT
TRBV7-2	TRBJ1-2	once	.	CASSFGEDANYGYTF	TGTGCCAGCAGCTTCGGGGAGGATGCTAACTATGGCTACACCTTC
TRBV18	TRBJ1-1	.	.	CASRTVRDTEAFF	TGTGCCAGTCGGACGGTGAGGGACACTGAAGCTTTCTTT
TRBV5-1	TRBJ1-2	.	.	CASSLGTVEYGYTF	TGCGCCAGCAGCTTGGGGACAGTGGAATATGGCTACACCTTC
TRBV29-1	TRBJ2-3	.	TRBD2	CSVQMGGGRTDTQYF	TGCAGCGTCCAAATGGGCGGGGGTCGCACAGATACGCAGTATTTT
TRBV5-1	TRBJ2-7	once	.	CASSLGAGRGYEQYF	TGCGCCAGCAGCTTGGGCGCAGGTCGGGGCTACGAGCAGTACTTC
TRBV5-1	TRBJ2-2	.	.	CASSPDPNTGELFF	TGCGCCAGCAGCCCCGACCCGAACACCGGGGAGCTGTTTTTT
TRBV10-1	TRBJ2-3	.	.	CASSDYISGTDTQYF	TGCGCCAGCAGTGACTACATATCGGGGACAGATACGCAGTATTTT
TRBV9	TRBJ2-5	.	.	CASSVGGRDAETQYF	TGTGCCAGCAGCGTAGGGGGTCGGGACGCGGAGACCCAGTACTTC
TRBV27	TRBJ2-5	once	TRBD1	CASSRPFGTGGGETQYF	TGTGCCAGCAGTCGACCTTTCGGGACAGGGGGGGGAGAGACCCAGTACTTC
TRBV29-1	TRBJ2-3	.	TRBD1	CSVEDLWDRDGTDTQYF	TGCAGCGTTGAAGATCTTTGGGACAGGGACGGCACAGATACGCAGTATTTT
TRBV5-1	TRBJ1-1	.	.	CASSLVLGMSTEAFF	TGCGCCAGCAGCTTGGTATTGGGGATGAGTACTGAAGCTTTCTTT
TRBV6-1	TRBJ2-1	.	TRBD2	CASSEESGGAHEQFF	TGTGCCAGCAGTGAAGAAAGCGGGGGGGCGCATGAGCAGTTCTTC
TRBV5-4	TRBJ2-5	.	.	CASSFLQSVYGGETQYF	TGTGCCAGCAGCTTCCTCCAAAGTGTATATGGTGGAGAGACCCAGTACTTC
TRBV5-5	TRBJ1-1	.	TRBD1	CASSRQGDTEAFF	TGTGCCAGCAGCCGACAGGGCGACACTGAAGCTTTCTTT
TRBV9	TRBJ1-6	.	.	CASSVGGANNSPLHF	TGTGCCAGCAGCGTAGGAGGGGCGAATAATTCACCCCTCCACTTT
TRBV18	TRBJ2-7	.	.	CASSPGFSSYEQYF	TGTGCCAGCTCACCGGGGTTTAGCTCCTACGAGCAGTACTTC
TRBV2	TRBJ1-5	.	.	CASQGGTGNQPQHF	TGTGCCAGCCAAGGAGGGACGGGGAATCAGCCCCAGCATTTT
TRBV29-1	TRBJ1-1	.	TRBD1	CSVSDRTEAFF	TGCAGCGTCTCGGACAGGACTGAAGCTTTCTTT
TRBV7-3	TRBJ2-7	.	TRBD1	CASSPGTAKKQYF	TGTGCCAGCAGCCCTGGGACAGCGAAGAAGCAGTACTTC
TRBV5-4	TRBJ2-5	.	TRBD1	CASSLPGQQETQYF	TGTGCCAGCAGCTTGCCGGGACAGCAAGAGACCCAGTACTTC
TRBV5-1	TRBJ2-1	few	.	CASSLVGGVSVNEQFF	TGCGCCAGCAGCTTGGTAGGTGGTGTCTCAGTCAATGAGCAGTTCTTC